This T cell receptor beta chain stems from a study of beta chain features in type 1 diabetes. As for the study in general: Cell yields, gender and age were comparable in patients and healthy donors.

Between the trimmed V and J ends, which lost 5 bases and 2 bases, there was a span of 17 bases. Germline assignment: CDR1 SEHNR and CDR2 FQNEAQ (reference sequence). This CDR3 is 16 amino acids long. Expressed TCRB transcripts were sequenced, since all the RNA that had been isolated was reverse transcribed. This table comes from immunoSEQ multiplex PCR, and its TCRdb copy is limited to in-frame clones, with some not included. Here the sample spans a few hundred thousand clones, 14% being singletons. The rearrangement links TRBV7-9 to TRBJ2-3; D might be TRBD1 (6 bases). The source is a young man in good health. The sequencing input was naive CD4+ T cells from blood. The CDR3, as DNA: TGTGCCAGCAGCCCAGGGGTAGGGCTCATCACAGATACGCAGTATTTT. Translated, it gives CASSPGVGLITDTQYF.